This T cell receptor (beta chain) derives from a study of shared clonotypes between healthy human individuals. Profiled with immunoSEQ multiplex PCR; TCRdb holds only in-frame clones, not every one. The table records hundreds of thousands of clones, 90% to 96% of them present only once. In this sample, this clone turned up once. CDR3 length: 14 residues. The trim removed 8 bases at V and 7 bases at J, leaving 12 bases unmatched. CDR1 MNHNS and CDR2 SASEGT come from the germline V gene. The clonotype was recovered from a woman under 40 in good health. V gene TRBV6-1 combines with J gene TRBJ2-7; 9 nucleotides agree with TRBD1. Sequenced input: naive CD4+ T cells sorted from blood. Subset noted: CD45RA+ positively selected. This CDR3 is CASLPGQGLGEQYF. The CDR3 DNA reads as TGTGCCAGCCTTCCGGGACAGGGACTCGGGGAGCAGTACTTC.